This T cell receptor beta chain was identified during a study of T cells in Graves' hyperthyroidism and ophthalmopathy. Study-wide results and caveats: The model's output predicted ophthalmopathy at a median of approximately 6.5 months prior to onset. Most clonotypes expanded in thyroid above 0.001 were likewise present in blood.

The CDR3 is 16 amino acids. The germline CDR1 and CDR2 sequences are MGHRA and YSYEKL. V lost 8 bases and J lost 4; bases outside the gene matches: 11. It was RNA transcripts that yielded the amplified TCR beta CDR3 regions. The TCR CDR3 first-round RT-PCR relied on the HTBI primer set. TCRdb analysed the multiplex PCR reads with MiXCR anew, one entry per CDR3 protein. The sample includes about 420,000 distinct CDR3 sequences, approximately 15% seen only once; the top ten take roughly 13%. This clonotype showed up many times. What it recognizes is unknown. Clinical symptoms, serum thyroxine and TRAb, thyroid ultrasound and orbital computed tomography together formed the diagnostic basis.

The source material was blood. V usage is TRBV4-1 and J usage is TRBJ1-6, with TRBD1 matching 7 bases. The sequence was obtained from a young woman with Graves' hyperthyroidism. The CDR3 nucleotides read TGCGCCAGCCGGATGGGACAGAACTCTTATAATTCACCCCTCCACTTT. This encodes CASRMGQNSYNSPLHF.